This is a list of T cell receptor beta chains from one sample in a study of T cells in Graves' hyperthyroidism and ophthalmopathy. A single record per CDR3 protein comes from TCRdb applying MiXCR to the multiplex PCR reads. The top ten clones hold 16% of a sample with fewer than 900,000 distinct CDR3 sequences, 18% of them seen once. The sample taken for sequencing was blood. These receptors were collected from a woman in her 50s with Graves' hyperthyroidism that later progressed to Graves' ophthalmopathy. Each CDR3 is given with its conserved first and last residue. The D gene is left open where the match is weak. The size of a clone is reported for some rows only, either as once, few or many, or as a class for expanded clones.

TRBV7-2	.	14	TRBJ1-1	TRBD1	CASSMTGGRTGAFF	TGTGCCAGCAGCATGACAGGGGGGAGGACTGGAGCTTTCTTT
TRBV27	many	12	TRBJ2-7	.	CASSPDFHEQYF	TGTGCCAGCAGTCCCGACTTCCACGAGCAGTACTTC
TRBV4-1	few	16	TRBJ2-5	.	CASSQASGTAQETQYF	TGCGCCAGCAGCCAAGCCTCCGGGACCGCCCAAGAGACCCAGTACTTC
TRBV6-5	.	14	TRBJ1-1	.	CASSYSEGRAVAFF	TGTGCCAGCAGTTACTCAGAGGGGAGGGCTGTAGCTTTCTTT
TRBV9	.	16	TRBJ1-1	.	CASSVRQEVMNTEAFF	TGTGCCAGCAGCGTAAGGCAGGAGGTAATGAACACTGAAGCTTTCTTT
TRBV30	many	13	TRBJ2-7	.	CAWSSLTDGQQYF	TGTGCCTGGAGTTCCTTGACCGACGGGCAGCAGTACTTC
TRBV20-1	many	11	TRBJ2-7	.	CSATQGYEQYF	TGCAGTGCTACACAGGGTTACGAGCAGTACTTC
TRBV6-5	few	15	TRBJ1-6	TRBD1	CASSYSGQGGRALHF	TGTGCCAGCAGTTACTCGGGGCAGGGGGGTCGGGCCCTCCACTTT
TRBV20-1	many	16	TRBJ2-3	.	CSARGLSSLGTDTQYF	TGCAGTGCTAGAGGATTATCCAGTCTGGGCACAGATACGCAGTATTTT
TRBV6-1	many	14	TRBJ1-2	.	CASIDRDSRGGYTF	TGTGCCAGCATCGACCGGGACTCGCGAGGTGGCTACACCTTC
TRBV6-1	once	13	TRBJ1-1	.	CASRLVPATEAFF	TGTGCCAGCAGACTAGTTCCAGCCACTGAAGCTTTCTTT
TRBV3-1	.	16	TRBJ2-3	TRBD2	CASSLPGGLGPDTQYF	TGTGCCAGCAGCCTCCCGGGGGGGCTTGGGCCAGATACGCAGTATTTT
TRBV30	.	15	TRBJ2-3	TRBD2	CAVSEASGSTDTQYF	TGTGCCGTTTCCGAGGCTAGCGGTAGCACAGATACGCAGTATTTT
TRBV7-9	.	18	TRBJ1-4	TRBD1	CASSLPVRQGTTNEKLFF	TGTGCCAGCAGCTTACCCGTGAGACAGGGTACCACGAATGAAAAACTGTTTTTT
TRBV7-3	.	15	TRBJ2-1	TRBD1	CASSFSGQGGDEQFF	TGTGCCAGCAGTTTCAGCGGACAGGGTGGGGATGAGCAGTTCTTC
TRBV18	many	15	TRBJ1-1	.	CASSPWDHRDTEAFF	TGTGCCAGCTCACCGTGGGATCACCGAGACACTGAAGCTTTCTTT
TRBV12-3/TRBV12-4	many	16	TRBJ1-2	.	CASSSHRDTADYGYTF	TGTGCCAGCAGTTCCCACCGGGACACGGCGGACTATGGCTACACCTTC
TRBV11-2	many	15	TRBJ2-7	TRBD2	CASSFVAGGPYEQYF	TGTGCCAGCAGCTTCGTAGCGGGGGGCCCCTACGAGCAGTACTTC
TRBV5-1	few	17	TRBJ1-3	TRBD1	CASSLEGALGAGNTIYF	TGCGCCAGCAGCTTGGAGGGGGCGCTCGGTGCTGGAAACACCATATATTTT
TRBV20-1	many	12	TRBJ1-2	.	CSASRGIYGYTF	TGCAGTGCTAGTCGCGGAATCTATGGCTACACCTTC
TRBV6-1	.	13	TRBJ2-4	.	CASSDAVHDIQYF	TGTGCCAGCAGTGATGCAGTTCATGACATTCAGTACTTC
TRBV24-1	few	16	TRBJ2-3	.	CATSDSRGTRTDTQYF	TGTGCCACCAGTGATTCCCGGGGGACAAGGACAGATACGCAGTATTTT
TRBV10-3	.	17	TRBJ2-3	TRBD2	CAIAGGLAGSVADTQYF	TGTGCCATCGCCGGGGGACTAGCGGGTTCTGTGGCAGATACGCAGTATTTT
TRBV12-3/TRBV12-4	many	13	TRBJ2-1	.	CASSRREYNEQFF	TGTGCCAGCAGTCGTCGAGAGTACAATGAGCAGTTCTTC